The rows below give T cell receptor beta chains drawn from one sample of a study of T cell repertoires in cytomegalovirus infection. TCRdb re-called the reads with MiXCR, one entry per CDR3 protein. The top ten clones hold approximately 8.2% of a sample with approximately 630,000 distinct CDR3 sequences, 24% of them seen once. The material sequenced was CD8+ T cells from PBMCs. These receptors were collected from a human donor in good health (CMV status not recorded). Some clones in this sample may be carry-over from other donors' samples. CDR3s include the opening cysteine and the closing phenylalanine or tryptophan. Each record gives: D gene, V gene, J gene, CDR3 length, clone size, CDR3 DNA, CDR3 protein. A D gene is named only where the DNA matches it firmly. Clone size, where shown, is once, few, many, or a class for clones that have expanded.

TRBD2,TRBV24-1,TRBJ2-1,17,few,TGTGCCACCAGTGATTCGCAGACTAGCGGGGGGGACAATGAGCAGTTCTTC,CATSDSQTSGGDNEQFF
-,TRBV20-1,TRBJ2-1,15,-,TGCAGTGCTAGAGAGTCGACATTTCCCCCCAATGAGCAGTTCTTC,CSARESTFPPNEQFF
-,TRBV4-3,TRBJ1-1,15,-,TGCGCCAGCAGCCAAGATGGGGGGATAAACACTGAAGCTTTCTTT,CASSQDGGINTEAFF
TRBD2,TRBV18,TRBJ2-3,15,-,TGTGCCAGCCCACCAAAGGGACTAAGGGCAGATACGCAGTATTTT,CASPPKGLRADTQYF
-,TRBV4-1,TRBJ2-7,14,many,TGCGCCAGCAGCCATCCGGGACTCAGCTACGAGCAGTACTTC,CASSHPGLSYEQYF
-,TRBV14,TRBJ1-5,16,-,TGTGCCAGCAGCCAAGCAGGGATCGGGGGCAATCAGCCCCAGCATTTT,CASSQAGIGGNQPQHF
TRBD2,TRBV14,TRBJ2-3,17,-,TGTGTCAGCAGCCAGACTAGCGGGGGGGCTTTAACAGATACGCAGTATTTT,CVSSQTSGGALTDTQYF
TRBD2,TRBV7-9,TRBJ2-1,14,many,TGTGCCAGCAAAGGCGGGGGGTACTACAATGAGCAGTTCTTC,CASKGGGYYNEQFF
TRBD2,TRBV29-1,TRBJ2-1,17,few,TGCAGCGTTGAATTTCTGATTAGCGGGGGGACGTACAATGAGCAGTTCTTC,CSVEFLISGGTYNEQFF
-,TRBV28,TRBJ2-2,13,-,TGTGCTATGGGGCACAGACACACCGGGGAGCTGTTTTTT,CAMGHRHTGELFF
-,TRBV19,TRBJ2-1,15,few,TGTGCCAGTAGTATGGACGGGGGGCCCTACAATGAGCAGTTCTTC,CASSMDGGPYNEQFF
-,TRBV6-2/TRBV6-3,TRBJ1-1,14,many,TGTGCCAGCAGTTACTCCCAGGGTGGCACTGAAGCTTTCTTT,CASSYSQGGTEAFF
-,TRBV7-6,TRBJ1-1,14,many,TGTGCCAGCAGCTTCCGACAATCTCTCACTGAAGCTTTCTTT,CASSFRQSLTEAFF
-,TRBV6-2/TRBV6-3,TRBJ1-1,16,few,TGTGCCAGCAGTTACTCGGGTCAAGGGGTGTTTACTGAAGCTTTCTTT,CASSYSGQGVFTEAFF
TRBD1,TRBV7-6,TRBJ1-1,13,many,TGTGCCAGCAGCTCGGACAGGATATCGGCCGCTTTCTTT,CASSSDRISAAFF
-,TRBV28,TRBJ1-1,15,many,TGTGCCAGCTCAACTCAGGCGCAGGGGCCCACTGAAGCTTTCTTT,CASSTQAQGPTEAFF
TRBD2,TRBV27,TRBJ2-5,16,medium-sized,TGTGCCAGCAGTTTATTTGCTAGCGGGGGGACAGAGACCCAGTACTTC,CASSLFASGGTETQYF
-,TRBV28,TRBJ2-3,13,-,TGTGCCAGCAGTTTTTTAAGCACAGATACGCAGTATTTT,CASSFLSTDTQYF
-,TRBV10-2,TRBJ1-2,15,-,TGCGCCAGCAGTACCACTGGACTCACTAACTATGGCTACACCTTC,CASSTTGLTNYGYTF
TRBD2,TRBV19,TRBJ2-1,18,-,TGTGCCAGTAGTATAGTACTAGCGGGGGGCGCCGGCTACAATGAGCAGTTCTTC,CASSIVLAGGAGYNEQFF
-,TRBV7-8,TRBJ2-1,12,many,TGTGCCAGCAGCTTTATCTACAATGAGCAGTTCTTC,CASSFIYNEQFF
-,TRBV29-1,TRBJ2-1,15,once,TGCAGCGTCCCCGTCAGAGACTACTCCTACAATGAGCAGTTCTTC,CSVPVRDYSYNEQFF
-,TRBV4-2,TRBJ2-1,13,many,TGTGCCAGCACCAGAAACTTACCGAATGAGCAGTTCTTC,CASTRNLPNEQFF
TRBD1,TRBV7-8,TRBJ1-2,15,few,TGTGCCAGCAGCACGACCCCGTACAGGGGTGATGGCTACACCTTC,CASSTTPYRGDGYTF
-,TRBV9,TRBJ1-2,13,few,TGTGCCAGCAGCCAGCGGGGGGCGCGGGGCTACACCTTC,CASSQRGARGYTF
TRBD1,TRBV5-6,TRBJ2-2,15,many,TGTGCCAGCAGTGCGGACAGGGGGTTTACCGGGGAGCTGTTTTTT,CASSADRGFTGELFF
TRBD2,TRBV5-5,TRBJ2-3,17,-,TGTGCCAGCAGCCCCCCGTCTAGCGGGGGGCCCGTCGATACGCAGTATTTT,CASSPPSSGGPVDTQYF
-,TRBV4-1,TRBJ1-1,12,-,TGCACCAGCAGCCCGACGGACAGTGAAGCTTTCTTT,CTSSPTDSEAFF
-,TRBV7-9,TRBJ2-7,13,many,TGTGCCAGCAGCCGAGGGGTAGACTACGAGCAGTACTTC,CASSRGVDYEQYF
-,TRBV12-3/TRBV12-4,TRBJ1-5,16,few,TGTGCCAGCAGTTCCTATGGGCCAGCTTGGGATCAGCCCCAGCATTTT,CASSSYGPAWDQPQHF
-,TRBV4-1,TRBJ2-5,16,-,TGCGCCAGCAGCCGCGGCGGGCCGGGGTACCAAGAGACCCAGTACTTC,CASSRGGPGYQETQYF
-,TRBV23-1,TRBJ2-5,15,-,TGCGCCAGCAGTCATCCTCAGACAGGTCAAGAGACCCAGTACTTC,CASSHPQTGQETQYF
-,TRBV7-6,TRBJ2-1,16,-,TGTGCCAGCAGCTTAGGGACCGAGACAGAGTACAATGAGCAGTTCTTC,CASSLGTETEYNEQFF
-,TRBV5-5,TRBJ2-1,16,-,TGTGCCAGCAGCTTGGCGGGTCCTAGCTCCTACAATGAGCAGTTCTTC,CASSLAGPSSYNEQFF
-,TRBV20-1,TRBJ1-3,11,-,TGCAGTGCGGGTACTGGAAACACCATATATTTT,CSAGTGNTIYF
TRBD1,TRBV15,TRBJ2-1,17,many,TGTGCCACCACCCCGCGGATGCCGGGACAGGGGAGGAATGAGCAGTTCTTC,CATTPRMPGQGRNEQFF
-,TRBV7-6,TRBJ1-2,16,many,TGTGCCAGCAGCCCCACCCTGGGGGGCAGGAACTATGGCTACACCTTC,CASSPTLGGRNYGYTF
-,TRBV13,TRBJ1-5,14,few,TGTGCCAGCAGCTTTGGCAGGCGCAATCAGCCCCAGCATTTT,CASSFGRRNQPQHF
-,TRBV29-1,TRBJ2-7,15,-,TGCAGCGTTGAATATGAAGGACAGGGACTATACGAGCAGTACTTC,CSVEYEGQGLYEQYF
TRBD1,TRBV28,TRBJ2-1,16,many,TGTGCCAGCAGGGGCGACAGGGAGAGGTTTAGTAATGAGCAGTTCTTC,CASRGDRERFSNEQFF
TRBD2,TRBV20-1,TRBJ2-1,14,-,TGCAGTGTAATGCGGGGGGGCTCCTACAATGAGCAGTTCTTC,CSVMRGGSYNEQFF
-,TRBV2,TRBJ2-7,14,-,TGTGCCAGCAGTGCTGTGTCGGCTTGGGACGAGCAGTACTTC,CASSAVSAWDEQYF
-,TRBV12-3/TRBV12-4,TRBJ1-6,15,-,TGTGTCAGCAGTTTAGTTCGGTTTGGCAATTCACCCCTCCACTTT,CVSSLVRFGNSPLHF
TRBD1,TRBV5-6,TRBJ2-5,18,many,TGTGCCAGCAGCCCTGGGACAGGGTGGTTCGTGAGGCAAGAGACCCAGTACTTC,CASSPGTGWFVRQETQYF
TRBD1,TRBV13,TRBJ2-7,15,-,TGTGCCAGCACCCTTTGGAGGACAGGCAAGGACGAGCAGTACTTC,CASTLWRTGKDEQYF
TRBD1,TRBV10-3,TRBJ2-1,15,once,TGTGCCATCAGGGAGGGACAGGGGACCTACAATGAGCAGTTCTTC,CAIREGQGTYNEQFF
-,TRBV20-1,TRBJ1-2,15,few,TGCAGTGCCAGACAGCCGGGTTTTCTTATCTATGGCTACACCTTC,CSARQPGFLIYGYTF
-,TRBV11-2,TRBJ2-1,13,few,TGTGCCAGCAGCTTAGATCTGGGGCATGAGCAGTTCTTC,CASSLDLGHEQFF
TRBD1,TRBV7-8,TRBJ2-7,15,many,TGTGCCAGCAGCCCTCCCGGACAGGTTGGTTACGAGCAGTACTTC,CASSPPGQVGYEQYF
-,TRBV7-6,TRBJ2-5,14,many,TGTGCCAGCAGTCCCTCCGGGGGCCAAGAGACCCAGTACTTC,CASSPSGGQETQYF
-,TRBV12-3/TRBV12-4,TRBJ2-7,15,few,TGTGCCAGCAGTTTAGGGAAACGATTTCCCTACGAGCAGTACTTC,CASSLGKRFPYEQYF
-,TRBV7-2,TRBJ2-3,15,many,TGTGCCAGCAGCTTAAAGGGGTTCAGCACAGATACGCAGTATTTT,CASSLKGFSTDTQYF
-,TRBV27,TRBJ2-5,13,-,TGTGCCAGCGCGCGTGGGGTCCAAGAGACCCAGTACTTC,CASARGVQETQYF
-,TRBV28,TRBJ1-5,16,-,TGTGCCAGCAGATCATTGGGGGGTTCGGGCAATCAGCCCCAGCATTTT,CASRSLGGSGNQPQHF
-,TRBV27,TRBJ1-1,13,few,TGTGCCAGCACCCAGATCGGCCGGCGTGAAGCTTTCTTT,CASTQIGRREAFF
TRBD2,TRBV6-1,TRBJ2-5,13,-,TGTGCCAGCAGTTCGGGGGGGCTGGAGACCCAGTACTTC,CASSSGGLETQYF
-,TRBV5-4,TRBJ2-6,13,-,TGTGCCAGCAGCTTGAGGAGGGCCAACGTCCTGACTTTC,CASSLRRANVLTF